The source of this T cell receptor beta chain is a study of response to subunit inactivated influenza vaccine (dated by TCRdb to the late 2010s). Turning to the overall study: Deep quantitative T cell receptor repertoire profiling was used in the study to track responses to a trivalent subunit inactivated influenza vaccine.

This clonotype was detected a few times. Its antigen is currently not known. One base away there is no much larger clone; base qualities are not given. Library preparation was by RT-PCR. TCRdb lists the instrument as Illumina HiSeq 2500. In-frame beta chains were kept once TCRdb had trimmed the public reads at Q25 with fastp and called clones with MiXCR. Entries are consolidated by CDR3 protein sequence, retaining the most common genes and DNA. The table for this sample lists hundreds of thousands of distinct CDR3 sequences; 15% to 19% of them were counted only once. Of the sample, more than 9% is held by the ten largest clones. CDR1 MDHEN and CDR2 SYDVKM are derived from the germline V gene. Here V drops 5 bases and J drops 6 bases, and the junction holds 7 bases not matched to any gene. The CDR3 covers 14 residues, taking in both the cysteine and the phenylalanine. Only the CDR3 portion is preserved as DNA: 42 bases, with reading frame beginning at the first base.

What the study reported, not specific to this receptor: The authors suggested that each seasonal influenza vaccination may recruit only a limited number of new T cells.

The clonotype comes from a man aged 45-65 years who received an inactivated influenza vaccine. Donor details come from another sample of the same person, matched by shared clones. The specimen was PBMCs from blood, collected 11 to 12 days after vaccination. In this chain, TRBV28 is recombined with TRBJ1-5; the central 7 bases match TRBD1. For the CDR3, the sequence is CASSIDRVRQPQHF. The nucleotide sequence is given as TGTGCCAGCAGTATCGACAGGGTGCGTCAGCCCCAGCATTTT.